The rows below give T cell receptor beta chains drawn from one sample of a study of CD8 T cells in ankylosing spondylitis. TCRdb re-called the 5' RACE reads with MiXCR, one entry per CDR3 protein. The sample has about 220,000 distinct CDR3 sequences, approximately 24% seen once. Sequencing was carried out using blood, either unsorted or a sorted T cell fraction (not recorded which). Source of these receptors: a male donor with ankylosing spondylitis or in good health (not recorded which). Both conserved end residues are part of each CDR3. A D gene is named only where the DNA matches it firmly. Where a row states a size, it is once, few, many or the class of an expanded clone; other rows omit it.

j_gene	len	v_gene	abundance	d_gene	CDR3nt	CDR3aa
TRBJ1-2	13	TRBV12-3/TRBV12-4	many	-	TGTGCCAGCAGTTTAGCACTGACCTATGGCTACACCTTC	CASSLALTYGYTF
TRBJ1-6	14	TRBV20-1	many	TRBD1	TGCAGTGCTAACCCGGACAGGGGAGATTCACCCCTCCACTTT	CSANPDRGDSPLHF
TRBJ2-3	13	TRBV20-1	many	-	TGCAGTGCTAGTAGGGGGATCACAGATACGCAGTATTTT	CSASRGITDTQYF
TRBJ2-5	15	TRBV15	many	TRBD1	TGTGCCACCAGCAGGCTGGGACAGTTACAAGAGACCCAGTACTTC	CATSRLGQLQETQYF
TRBJ2-7	17	TRBV7-2	many	-	TGTGCCAGCAGCTTAGAGCTAAGCGGAAGACACTCCTACGAGCAGTACTTC	CASSLELSGRHSYEQYF
TRBJ1-1	15	TRBV7-2	many	-	TGTGCCAGCAGCTTAGTGGGCCGGGGGGGCACTGAAGCTTTCTTT	CASSLVGRGGTEAFF
TRBJ2-1	18	TRBV4-2	-	TRBD1	TGTGCCAGCAGCCAAGTTTTTGACCGGACAGGGAGTCGGAATGAGCAGTTCTTC	CASSQVFDRTGSRNEQFF
TRBJ2-1	16	TRBV20-1	many	TRBD2	TGCAGTGCTAAGAAAGCGGGACTAGCGGTACTCAATGAGCAGTTCTTC	CSAKKAGLAVLNEQFF
TRBJ1-1	15	TRBV11-1	many	-	TGTGCCAGCAGCTCCCGGGCCAAATTGAACACTGAAGCTTTCTTT	CASSSRAKLNTEAFF
TRBJ2-7	15	TRBV28	-	TRBD2	TGTGCCAGCAGTTCAGCCGATGGACTAGCTGGCGAGCAGTACTTC	CASSSADGLAGEQYF
TRBJ2-2	17	TRBV20-1	few	-	TGCAGTGCTAGAGATGGTGCAAGGGGGAGGGACACCGGGGAGCTGTTTTTT	CSARDGARGRDTGELFF
TRBJ2-1	18	TRBV5-1	-	TRBD2	TGCGCCAGCAGCCAGAAGACTAGCGGGAGCCAAAACTACAATGAGCAGTTCTTC	CASSQKTSGSQNYNEQFF
TRBJ1-2	13	TRBV12-3/TRBV12-4	many	-	TGTGCCAGCAGCCCCCGGGACGCCGGGGGCTACACCTTC	CASSPRDAGGYTF
TRBJ1-5	13	TRBV5-5	many	-	TGTGCCAGCAGCTTGACAGGGTTAACCCCCCAGCATTTT	CASSLTGLTPQHF
TRBJ2-4	14	TRBV5-6	few	-	TGTGCCAGCAGCTTGTCCGGGGATAAAAACATTCAGTACTTC	CASSLSGDKNIQYF
TRBJ2-1	18	TRBV20-1	-	TRBD2	TGCAGTGCTAGAGCATTTGAGGGGACTAGCGGGACCTACAATGAGCAGTTCTTC	CSARAFEGTSGTYNEQFF